What follows describes a single TCR beta chain. Its antigen remains unidentified. The data stem from a study of shared clonotypes between healthy human individuals. Findings and limits, study-wide: Blood was the sole source, and tissue repertoires probably differ.

CDR1 and CDR2 from the germline V gene are MRHNA and SNTAGT. The V gene end was trimmed by 6 bases and the J gene end by 5 bases; junction bases not matched to a gene: 7. CDR3 length: 15 amino acids. Clones were read by immunoSEQ multiplex PCR, and TCRdb kept only the in-frame ones, dropping some. The sample has about 480,000 clones; 75% to 80% are singletons. This sequence joins TRBV6-4 and TRBJ2-2; TRBD1 matches 9 bases. Sequencing input: PBMCs. The sequence came from a woman aged 40-49 years in good health. Some clones in this sample may be carry-over from other donors' samples. The CDR3 spells CASREGQGETGELFF. Here the CDR3 DNA reads TGTGCCAGCAGAGAGGGACAGGGTGAGACCGGGGAGCTGTTTTTT.